Presented here are 24 T cell receptor beta chains from one specimen sequenced in a study of cytomegalovirus exposure and HLA in healthy donors. Primers: 60 Vbeta forward and 13 Jbeta reverse. TCRdb keeps only in-frame clones here, not all; method: immunoSEQ multiplex PCR. The profile shows about 160,000 clones, roughly 80% of them singletons. The source material was PBMCs. Receptors were obtained from a woman between 18 and 30 years old in good health and CMV-seronegative.

V and J are TRBV28 and TRBJ1-4; maybe TRBD1 (6 bases). The CDR3 spans 15 residues. With 6 bases removed from V and 7 bases from J, the gap between germline ends came to 18 bases. CDR1 is MDHEN and CDR2 is SYDVKM in the germline V gene. The CDR3 protein is CASRLGQGWGEKLFF. The CDR3 region has the DNA TGTGCCAGCAGGCTTGGCCAGGGGTGGGGTGAAAAACTGTTTTTT.

The chain joins TRBV7-9 to TRBJ2-7; 10 nucleotides agree with TRBD2. The ends lost 8 bases at V and 4 bases at J; junction bases unmatched: 5. CDR3 length: 13 amino acids. Germline values: CDR1 SEHNR, CDR2 FQNEAQ (reference sequence). Here the CDR3 reads CASVSSGSYEQYF. CDR3 nucleotides: TGTGCCAGCGTTTCTAGCGGGAGTTACGAGCAGTACTTC.

The chain combines TRBV6-5 with TRBJ1-5; 7 bases match TRBD1. This CDR3 contains 14 residues. Germline V gene lookup returns CDR1 MNHEY and CDR2 SVGAGI. V shed 4 bases and J 5 bases; nucleotides not matched to a gene: 5. CDR3 sequence: CASSFFQGDQPQHF. As DNA, the CDR3 is TGTGCCAGCAGTTTTTTTCAGGGGGATCAGCCCCAGCATTTT.

This rearrangement joins TRBV5-1 to TRBJ2-3; perhaps TRBD1 as D (6 bases). CDR3 length: 15 residues. Trimming stripped 4 bases from V and 3 bases from J, with 15 bases between. Per germline, CDR1 SGHRS and CDR2 YFSETQ. This CDR3 is CASSLGQGITDTQYF. The CDR3 DNA is TGCGCCAGCAGCCTGGGGCAGGGGATAACAGATACGCAGTATTTT. The whole variable domain, remainder taken from reference TRBV5-1 and TRBJ2-3, is KAGVTQTPRYLIKTRGQQVTLSCSPISGHRSVSWYQQTPGQGLQFLFEYFSETQRNKGNFPGRFSGRQFSNSRSEMNVSTLELGDSALYLCASSLGQGITDTQYFGPGTRLTVL.

The chain couples TRBV18 to TRBJ1-5; D remains ambiguous. CDR1 and CDR2 from the germline V gene are KGHSH and LQKENI. V lost 5 bases to trimming and J lost 6 bases, with 14 bases between them. The CDR3 runs to 14 residues. CDR3 nucleotide sequence: TGTGCCAGCTCAGTTACGCCGGAGGGTCAGCCCCAGCATTTT. As protein: CASSVTPEGQPQHF. Looking up the rest from reference TRBV18 and TRBJ1-5 gives the full variable domain: NAGVMQNPRHLVRRRGQEARLRCSPMKGHSHVYWYRQLPEEGLKFMVYLQKENIIDESGMPKERFSAEFPKEGPSILRIQQVVRGDSAAYFCASSVTPEGQPQHFGDGTRLSIL.

The rearrangement links TRBV27 to TRBJ2-7; a weak D match, TRBD1 (5 bases). Trimming took off 0 bases at V and 3 bases at J, with 15 bases between the two ends. The CDR3 covers 16 residues. CDR1 MNHEY and CDR2 SMNVEV come from the germline V gene (reference sequence). The CDR3 coding sequence is TGTGCCAGCAGTTTATCGAAAGGGTACAGGATCTACGAGCAGTACTTC. It encodes CASSLSKGYRIYEQYF.

In this sample, this clone turned up a few times. The chain couples TRBV7-9 to TRBJ2-7, with a possible D match to TRBD2 (6 bases). Germline CDR1 is SEHNR and CDR2 is FQNEAQ (reference sequence). Trimming took off 7 bases at V and 6 bases at J, with 16 bases between the two ends. The CDR3 has 13 residues. Written as DNA, the CDR3 is TGTGCCAGCACCCCACCCGGAGGGCCCGAGCAGTACTTC. It codes for CASTPPGGPEQYF.

The J gene is TRBJ2-1, the V gene TRBV18; a weak D match, TRBD1 (6 bases). CDR1 and CDR2 (germline): KGHSH, LQKENI. Trimming took off 3 bases at V and 7 bases at J, with 22 bases between the two ends. The CDR3 spans 17 residues. This CDR3 reads CASSPREQGTKTNEQFF. The CDR3 nucleotides are TGTGCCAGCTCACCGAGGGAACAGGGCACAAAGACGAATGAGCAGTTCTTC.

The gene calls are TRBV18 and TRBJ2-5; 7 bases fit TRBD1. The CDR3 contains 14 residues. Germline loops: CDR1 KGHSH, CDR2 LQKENI. The J segment lost 4 bases and the V segment lost 5 bases, leaving 7 bases of the junction unmatched. The CDR3 region is CASSAQSGGETQYF. Here the CDR3 DNA reads TGTGCCAGCTCAGCACAGTCAGGGGGAGAGACCCAGTACTTC.

This chain uses TRBV21-1 with TRBJ2-5; the table's TRBD1 call for D was not verified on the DNA. TRBV21-1 is termed a pseudogene. The CDR3 spans 13 residues. CDR3 nucleotide sequence: TGTGCCAGCAGCGCAGACAGGACAGAGACCCAGTACTTC. Protein sequence: CASSADRTETQYF.

This CDR3 is CASSATGKETQYF. CDR3 nucleotides: TGTGCCAGCAGCGCGACAGGGAAAGAGACCCAGTACTTC. The chain links TRBV9 to TRBJ2-5; 7 bases are shared with TRBD1. Trimming removed 3 bases from V and 3 bases from J; junction bases left unmatched: 2. The CDR3 contains 13 residues. Germline CDR1 SGDLS, CDR2 YYNGEE.

V gene TRBV4-1 combines with J gene TRBJ2-1, with 10 bases identical to TRBD2. The CDR3 runs to 16 residues. Germline trimming cut 1 base from V and 8 bases from J; bases unmatched to any gene: 8. Germline assignment: CDR1 MGHRA and CDR2 YSYEKL. DNA for the CDR3: TGCGCCAGCAGCCAAGGGGCTGGGCTAGCGGGAGATGAGCAGTTCTTC. Its translation is CASSQGAGLAGDEQFF.

V is TRBV7-9 and J is TRBJ2-1, with 12 bases matching TRBD2. The V gene end was trimmed by 6 bases and the J gene end by 5 bases; junction bases not matched to a gene: 8. The CDR3 has 16 amino acids. The germline CDR1 and CDR2 sequences are SEHNR and FQNEAQ (reference sequence). The CDR3 sequence: CASRRLAGDGDNEQFF. In DNA form, the CDR3 reads TGTGCCAGCAGACGACTAGCGGGAGATGGGGACAATGAGCAGTTCTTC.

In this sample, this clone turned up a few times. The genes are TRBV5-6 and TRBJ2-7; 9 bases line up with TRBD1. The ends lost 0 bases at V and 7 bases at J; junction bases unmatched: 8. Germline CDR1 SGHDT, CDR2 YYEEEE. The CDR3 spans 15 residues. CDR3 loop: CASSLAGTGPREQYF. The DNA for the CDR3 is TGTGCCAGCAGCTTGGCCGGGACAGGGCCTCGGGAGCAGTACTTC.

The chain recombines TRBV2 with TRBJ1-3; the D is unclear. The CDR3 extends over 14 amino acids. CDR1 is SNHLY and CDR2 is FYNNEI in the germline V gene. V lost 7 bases, J lost 0 bases, and 10 bases lay in between. CDR3 DNA: TGTGCCAGCATCGCCAAACTCTCTGGAAACACCATATATTTT. Its translation is CASIAKLSGNTIYF.

The chain combines TRBV28 with TRBJ2-5; 7 bases agree with TRBD1. The J call may be in error: the DNA end matches TRBJ2-7 better. The CDR3 is 14 amino acids. CDR1 and CDR2 (germline): MDHEN, SYDVKM. The CDR3 DNA reads as TGTGCCAGCAGTTTGACAGGGACCCCCTACGAGCAGTACTTC. Its translation is CASSLTGTPYEQYF.

CDR3 DNA sequence: TGTGCCAGCAGCCTTGACAGGGTTAACTATGGCTACACCTTC. This gives the protein CASSLDRVNYGYTF. The rearrangement joins TRBV28 to TRBJ1-2, with 7 bases aligning to TRBD1. The V gene end was trimmed by 6 bases and the J gene end by 1 base; junction bases not matched to a gene: 5. The CDR3 is 14 residues long. Germline V CDR1 and CDR2: MDHEN, SYDVKM.

The J gene is TRBJ2-7, the V gene TRBV5-4; 9 bases align to TRBD2. This CDR3 region has 15 residues. Germline loops: CDR1 SGHNT, CDR2 YYREEE (reference sequence). Trimming at V came to 0 bases and at J to 7 bases, leaving 8 bases not matched to a gene. The CDR3 DNA sequence: TGTGCCAGCAGCTTGGCTAGGACTAGCGCAAAGGAGCAGTACTTC. Amino acids: CASSLARTSAKEQYF. The whole variable domain, remainder taken from reference TRBV5-4 and TRBJ2-7, is ETGVTQSPTHLIKTRGQQVTLRCSSQSGHNTVSWYQQALGQGPQFIFQYYREEENGRGNFPPRFSGLQFPNYSSELNVNALELDDSALYLCASSLARTSAKEQYFGPGTRLTVT.

The chain employs TRBV27 and TRBJ1-5, with 8 positions matching TRBD1. The CDR3 totals 15 residues. V trimming: 4 bases; J trimming: 2 bases; junction bases outside the gene matches: 4. Germline lookup yields CDR1 MNHEY and CDR2 SMNVEV (reference sequence). The CDR3 coding sequence is TGTGCCAGCAGTTACACGACAGGGGGCAATCAGCCCCAGCATTTT. Protein sequence: CASSYTTGGNQPQHF.

This clone was picked up a small number of times. The V and J genes are TRBV28 and TRBJ1-2; weak D call: TRBD1 (6 bases). V was shortened by 5 bases and J by 8 bases, with 12 bases between the two germline ends. The CDR3 length is 12 residues. Germline V lookup: CDR1 MDHEN, CDR2 SYDVKM. The CDR3 spells CASSRNRDGYTF. In DNA form, the CDR3 reads TGTGCCAGCAGTCGCAACAGGGACGGCTACACCTTC.

The rearrangement joins TRBV10-3 to TRBJ2-7; 7 bases are a match to TRBD2. CDR3 size: 14 residues. V shed 10 bases, J shed 7 bases, and the junction held 16 bases outside the gene matches. Germline values: CDR1 ENHRY, CDR2 SYGVKD. CDR3: CATCLILTGGEQYF. The CDR3 DNA reads as TGTGCCACCTGCCTTATTCTTACGGGGGGAGAGCAGTACTTC.

This clone was seen more than once but under ten times. The chain links TRBV18 to TRBJ2-7; 8 bases are a match to TRBD1. The ends lost 4 bases at V and 2 bases at J; junction bases unmatched: 7. The CDR3 spans 15 residues. The germline gives CDR1 KGHSH, CDR2 LQKENI. The CDR3 sequence: CASSLTVTGAYEQYF. Written as DNA, the CDR3 is TGTGCCAGCTCACTTACGGTGACAGGGGCCTACGAGCAGTACTTC.

The genes are TRBV5-4 and TRBJ2-7; TRBD2 might be the D (6 bases). This CDR3 is built from 16 residues. The germline V gene has CDR1 SGHNT and CDR2 YYREEE (reference sequence). Trimming stripped 4 bases from V and 1 base from J, with 18 bases between. CDR3 residues: CASSPFVGGSSYEQYF. CDR3 in DNA: TGTGCCAGCAGCCCATTCGTTGGGGGGAGTTCCTACGAGCAGTACTTC.

A single count supports this clone. This rearrangement joins TRBV7-2 to TRBJ2-5, with unresolved D. There are 13 residues in the CDR3. CDR1 is SGHTA and CDR2 is FQGNSA in the germline V gene. V gave up 3 bases and J gave up 5 bases, with 10 bases separating them. CDR3: CASSFVLRETQYF. The CDR3 region has the DNA TGTGCCAGCAGCTTCGTCCTCCGGGAGACCCAGTACTTC.